These T cell receptor beta chains were read from a single sample in a study of blood T cell repertoires in COVID-19. Assay: immunoSEQ multiplex PCR; the TCRdb copy retains only in-frame clones and omits some. The table shows roughly 140,000 clones, with approximately 84% occurring only once. Material for sequencing was peripheral blood. Source of these receptors: a woman aged 55 to 70 with COVID-19, enrolled during active disease. The CDR3 runs from the conserved cysteine through the conserved F or W.

V gene: TRBV30; CDR3 protein: CAWSLFRQGQETQYF
V gene: TRBV28; CDR3 protein: CASSFGLAGLTQYF
V gene: TRBV9; CDR3 protein: CASSLSGVYTDTQYF
V gene: TRBV6-1; CDR3 protein: CASSDHRGGGTEAFF
V gene: TRBV7-2; CDR3 protein: CASSFQTYSNQPQHF
V gene: TRBV14; CDR3 protein: CASSFRQGSPLDTEAFF
V gene: TRBV18; CDR3 protein: CASSPMEGMNTEAFF
V gene: TRBV18; CDR3 protein: CASSSDRGPSEAFF
V gene: TRBV7-9; CDR3 protein: CASSGDRGNTEAFF
V gene: TRBV6-5; CDR3 protein: CASSLYRDARSPLHF
V gene: TRBV5-6; CDR3 protein: CASSYEPQGRSYNEQFF
V gene: TRBV19; CDR3 protein: CASSTDRARNYGYTF
V gene: TRBV5-4; CDR3 protein: CASSQGTVQGGYTF
V gene: TRBV6-1; CDR3 protein: CASSELGAGGNEKLFF
V gene: TRBV21-1; CDR3 protein: CASSRDRGCNEQFF
V gene: TRBV11-2; CDR3 protein: CASSLLAGGFFVNEQFF
V gene: TRBV10-3; CDR3 protein: CAISDGFQGVEAFF
V gene: TRBV27; CDR3 protein: CASSVSRQIGYGYTF
V gene: TRBV3-1/TRBV3-2; CDR3 protein: CASSRATGGAGELFF
V gene: TRBV5-1; CDR3 protein: CASSLGERRRNTEAFF
V gene: TRBV13; CDR3 protein: CASSLGGGIGGTGELFF
V gene: TRBV2; CDR3 protein: CASSLYRTNTGELFF
V gene: TRBV19; CDR3 protein: CASSPLTGAGNTEAFF
V gene: TRBV7-6; CDR3 protein: CASSLVATGIGQGANTIYF
V gene: TRBV2; CDR3 protein: CASTRDRVFQPQHF
V gene: TRBV5-1; CDR3 protein: CASSLGGDANVLTF
V gene: TRBV2; CDR3 protein: CASSREGLMYQPQHF
V gene: TRBV15; CDR3 protein: CATSSRDQANYGYTF
V gene: TRBV2; CDR3 protein: CASSEGQGGYGYTF
V gene: TRBV6-4; CDR3 protein: CASSEEVNNEQFF
V gene: TRBV11-3; CDR3 protein: CASSLTGGTWEQFF
V gene: TRBV19; CDR3 protein: CASSARQGNQPQHF
V gene: TRBV5-5; CDR3 protein: CASSFSGTVNTEAFF
V gene: TRBV7-2; CDR3 protein: CASSPQRNQPQHF
V gene: TRBV7-3; CDR3 protein: CASSLDGSGTNYGYTF
V gene: TRBV24-1; CDR3 protein: CATSDFRQGKQFF
V gene: TRBV7-2; CDR3 protein: CASSLGGTGPGYGYTF
V gene: TRBV6-5; CDR3 protein: CASSYENSPLHF
V gene: TRBV7-9; CDR3 protein: CASSLATQAPTDTQYF
V gene: TRBV19; CDR3 protein: CASSSGGAATGELFF
V gene: TRBV13; CDR3 protein: CASSSRDFLGDTEAFF
V gene: TRBV7-9; CDR3 protein: CASSSPDTEAFF